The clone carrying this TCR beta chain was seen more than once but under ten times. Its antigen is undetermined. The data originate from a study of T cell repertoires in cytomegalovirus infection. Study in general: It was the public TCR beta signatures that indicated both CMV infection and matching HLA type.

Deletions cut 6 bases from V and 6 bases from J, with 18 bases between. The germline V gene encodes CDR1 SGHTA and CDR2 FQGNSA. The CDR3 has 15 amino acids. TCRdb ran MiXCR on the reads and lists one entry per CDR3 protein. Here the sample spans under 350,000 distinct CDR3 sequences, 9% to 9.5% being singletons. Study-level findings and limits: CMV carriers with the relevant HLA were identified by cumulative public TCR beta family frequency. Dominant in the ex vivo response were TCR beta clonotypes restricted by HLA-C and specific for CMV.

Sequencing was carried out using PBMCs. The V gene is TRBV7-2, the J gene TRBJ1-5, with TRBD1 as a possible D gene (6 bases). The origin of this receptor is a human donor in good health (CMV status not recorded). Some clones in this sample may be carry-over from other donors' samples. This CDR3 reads CASSARDTRTQPQHF. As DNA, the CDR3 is TGTGCCAGCAGTGCTCGGGACACTAGGACTCAGCCCCAGCATTTT.